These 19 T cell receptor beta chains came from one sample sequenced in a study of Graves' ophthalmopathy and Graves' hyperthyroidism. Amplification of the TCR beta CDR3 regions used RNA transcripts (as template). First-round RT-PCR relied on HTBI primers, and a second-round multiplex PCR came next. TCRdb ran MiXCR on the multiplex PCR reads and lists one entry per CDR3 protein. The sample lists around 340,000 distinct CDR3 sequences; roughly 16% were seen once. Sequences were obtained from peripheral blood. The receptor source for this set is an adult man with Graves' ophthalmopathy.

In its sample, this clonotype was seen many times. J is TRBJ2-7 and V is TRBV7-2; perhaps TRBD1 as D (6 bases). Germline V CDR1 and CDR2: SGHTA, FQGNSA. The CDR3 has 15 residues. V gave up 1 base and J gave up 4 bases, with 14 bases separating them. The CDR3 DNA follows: TGTGCCAGCAGCTTAGTACAGGGCTATGTATACGAGCAGTACTTC. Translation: CASSLVQGYVYEQYF.

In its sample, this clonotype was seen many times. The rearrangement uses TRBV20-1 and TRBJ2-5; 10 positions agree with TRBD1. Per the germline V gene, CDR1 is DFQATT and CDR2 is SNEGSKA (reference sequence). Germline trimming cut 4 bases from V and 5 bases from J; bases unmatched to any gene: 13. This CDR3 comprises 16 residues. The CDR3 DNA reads TGCAGTGCTACTACCCCCGGGGACAGGGGAGGGGAGACCCAGTACTTC. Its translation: CSATTPGDRGGETQYF.

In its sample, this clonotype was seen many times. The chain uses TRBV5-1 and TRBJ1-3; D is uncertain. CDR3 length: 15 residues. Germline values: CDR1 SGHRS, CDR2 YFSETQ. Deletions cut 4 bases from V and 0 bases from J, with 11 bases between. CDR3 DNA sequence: TGCGCCAGCAGCGCCGGGCAACCCTCTGGAAACACCATATATTTT. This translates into CASSAGQPSGNTIYF.

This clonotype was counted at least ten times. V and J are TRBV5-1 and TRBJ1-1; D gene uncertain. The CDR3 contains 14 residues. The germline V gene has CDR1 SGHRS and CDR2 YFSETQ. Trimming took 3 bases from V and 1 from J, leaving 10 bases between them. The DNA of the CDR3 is TGCGCCAGCAGCTCCGACGCGGGGAACACTGAAGCTTTCTTT. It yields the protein CASSSDAGNTEAFF.

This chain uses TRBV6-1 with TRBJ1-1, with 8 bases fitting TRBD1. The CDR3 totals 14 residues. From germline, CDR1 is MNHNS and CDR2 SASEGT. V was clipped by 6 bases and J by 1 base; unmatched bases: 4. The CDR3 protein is CASRTGQGNTEAFF. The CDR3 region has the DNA TGTGCCAGCAGAACAGGACAGGGGAACACTGAAGCTTTCTTT.

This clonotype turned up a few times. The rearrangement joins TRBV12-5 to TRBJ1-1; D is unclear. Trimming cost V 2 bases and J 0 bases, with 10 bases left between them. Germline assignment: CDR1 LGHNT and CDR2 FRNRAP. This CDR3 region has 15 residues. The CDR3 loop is CASGLHAGLNTEAFF. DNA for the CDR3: TGTGCTAGTGGTTTGCACGCCGGGTTGAACACTGAAGCTTTCTTT.

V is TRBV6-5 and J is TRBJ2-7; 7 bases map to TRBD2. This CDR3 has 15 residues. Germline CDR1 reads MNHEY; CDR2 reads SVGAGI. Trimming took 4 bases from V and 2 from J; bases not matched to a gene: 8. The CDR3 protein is CASSLAGRRPYEQYF. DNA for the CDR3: TGTGCCAGCAGTTTAGCGGGTCGTAGACCCTACGAGCAGTACTTC.

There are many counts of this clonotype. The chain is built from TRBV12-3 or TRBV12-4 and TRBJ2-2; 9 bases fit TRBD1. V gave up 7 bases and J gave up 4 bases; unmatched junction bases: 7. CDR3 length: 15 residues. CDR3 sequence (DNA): TGTGCCAGCAACGAACAGGGGGCCGGCACCGGGGAGCTGTTTTTT. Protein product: CASNEQGAGTGELFF.

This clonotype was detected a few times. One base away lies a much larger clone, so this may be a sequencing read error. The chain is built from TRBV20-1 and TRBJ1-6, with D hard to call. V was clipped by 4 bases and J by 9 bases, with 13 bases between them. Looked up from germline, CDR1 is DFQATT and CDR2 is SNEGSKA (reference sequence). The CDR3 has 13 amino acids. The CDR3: CSAIDSGGSPLHF. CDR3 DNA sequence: TGCAGTGCTATAGACTCCGGTGGTTCACCCCTCCACTTT.

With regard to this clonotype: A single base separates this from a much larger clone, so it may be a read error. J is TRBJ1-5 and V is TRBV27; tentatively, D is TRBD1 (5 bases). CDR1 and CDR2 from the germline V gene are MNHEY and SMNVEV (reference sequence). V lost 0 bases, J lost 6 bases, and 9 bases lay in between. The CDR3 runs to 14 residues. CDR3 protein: CASSLSRGGQPQHF. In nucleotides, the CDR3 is TGTGCCAGCAGTTTATCTCGGGGGGGTCAGCCCCAGCATTTT.

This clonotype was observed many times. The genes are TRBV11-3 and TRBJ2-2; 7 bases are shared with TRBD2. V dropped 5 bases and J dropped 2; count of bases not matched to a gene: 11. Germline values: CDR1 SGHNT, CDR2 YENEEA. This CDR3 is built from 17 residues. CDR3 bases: TGTGCCAGCAGCCCCTTACTTGGCGGGAGTAACACCGGGGAGCTGTTTTTT. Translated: CASSPLLGGSNTGELFF.

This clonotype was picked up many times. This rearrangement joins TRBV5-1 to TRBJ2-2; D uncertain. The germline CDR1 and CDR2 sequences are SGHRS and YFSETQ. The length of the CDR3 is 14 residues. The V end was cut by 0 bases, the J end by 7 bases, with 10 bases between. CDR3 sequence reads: CASSLGTSLGELFF. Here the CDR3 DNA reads TGCGCCAGCAGCTTGGGCACTTCCCTCGGGGAGCTGTTTTTT. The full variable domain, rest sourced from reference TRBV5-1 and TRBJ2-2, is KAGVTQTPRYLIKTRGQQVTLSCSPISGHRSVSWYQQTPGQGLQFLFEYFSETQRNKGNFPGRFSGRQFSNSRSEMNVSTLELGDSALYLCASSLGTSLGELFFGEGSRLTVL.

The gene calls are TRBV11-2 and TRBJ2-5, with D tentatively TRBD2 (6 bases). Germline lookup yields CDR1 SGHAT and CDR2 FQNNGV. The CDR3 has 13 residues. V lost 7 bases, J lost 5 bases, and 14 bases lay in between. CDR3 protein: CASTRGSGETQYF. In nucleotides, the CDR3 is TGTGCCAGCACCCGCGGCAGCGGGGAGACCCAGTACTTC.

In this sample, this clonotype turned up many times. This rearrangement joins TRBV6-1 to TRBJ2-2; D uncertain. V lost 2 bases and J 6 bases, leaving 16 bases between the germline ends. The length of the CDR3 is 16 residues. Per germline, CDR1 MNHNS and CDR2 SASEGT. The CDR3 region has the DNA TGTGCCAGCAGTGAATGGGCAGCTTCGGGTCCCGGGGAGCTGTTTTTT. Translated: CASSEWAASGPGELFF.

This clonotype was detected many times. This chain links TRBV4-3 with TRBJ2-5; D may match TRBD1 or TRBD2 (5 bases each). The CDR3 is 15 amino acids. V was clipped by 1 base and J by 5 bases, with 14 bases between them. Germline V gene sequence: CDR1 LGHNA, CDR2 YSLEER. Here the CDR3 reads CASSQGEGIGETQYF. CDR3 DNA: TGCGCCAGCAGCCAAGGAGAGGGGATTGGGGAGACCCAGTACTTC.

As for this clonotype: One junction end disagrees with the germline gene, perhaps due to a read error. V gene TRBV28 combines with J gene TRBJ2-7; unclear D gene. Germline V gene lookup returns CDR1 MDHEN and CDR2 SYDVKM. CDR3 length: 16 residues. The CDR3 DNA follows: TGTGCCAGCAGTCGAACAACAGCGATCCGGTTATACGAGCAGTCCTTC. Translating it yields CASSRTTAIRLYEQSF.

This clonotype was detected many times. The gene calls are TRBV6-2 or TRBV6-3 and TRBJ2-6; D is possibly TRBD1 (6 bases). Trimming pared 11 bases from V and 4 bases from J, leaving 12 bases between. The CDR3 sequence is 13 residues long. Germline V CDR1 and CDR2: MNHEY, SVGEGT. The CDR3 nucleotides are TGTGCCGTAACCCAGGGGGGGGCCAACGTCCTGACTTTC. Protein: CAVTQGGANVLTF.

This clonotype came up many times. The CDR3 region has the DNA TGTGCCAGCAGATTGGGTGGGACCGGCAACTATGGCTACACCTTC. It yields the protein CASRLGGTGNYGYTF. This chain links TRBV6-1 with TRBJ1-2; a weak D match, TRBD1 (5 bases). Germline V gene sequence: CDR1 MNHNS, CDR2 SASEGT. Trimming took off 6 bases at V and 2 bases at J, with 16 bases between the two ends. CDR3 length: 15 amino acids.

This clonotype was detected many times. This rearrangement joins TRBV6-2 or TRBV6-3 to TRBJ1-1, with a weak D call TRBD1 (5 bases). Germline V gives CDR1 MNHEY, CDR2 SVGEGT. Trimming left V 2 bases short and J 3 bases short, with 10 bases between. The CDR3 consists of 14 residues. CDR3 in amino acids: CASSYRQTYTEAFF. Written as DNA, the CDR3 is TGTGCCAGCAGTTACCGACAGACTTACACTGAAGCTTTCTTT.